This TCR beta chain was identified during a study of blood T cell repertoires in COVID-19. Looking at the study overall: T cells, B-cell-depleted T cells, or PBMCs provided the cDNA or gDNA that served as material.

Per the original data handling: Nucleated cell counts were estimated from reference gene primer amplification. Sequencing used immunoSEQ multiplex PCR; TCRdb keeps in-frame clones, though not all of them. That table gives V, J and clone size, and the DNA gave D and trimming. This table has about 97,000 clones, about 91% appearing once. This CDR3 comprises 13 residues. Germline trimming cut 7 bases from V and 3 bases from J; bases unmatched to any gene: 5. The germline V gene has CDR1 MNHEY and CDR2 SVGAGI. Material for sequencing was peripheral blood. This TCR came from a man in his fifties with COVID-19, enrolled during active disease. V usage is TRBV6-5 and J usage is TRBJ1-2, with 7 bases matching TRBD1. The CDR3 sequence is CASTRGTDYGYTF. The CDR3 bases are TGTGCCAGCACCAGGGGGACAGACTATGGCTACACCTTC.